This T cell receptor (beta chain) was identified during a study of graft-versus-host responses after intestinal transplantation. Whole-study context: The transplants performed in recipients were multivisceral, liver-intestinal, or isolated intestinal. Tacrolimus plus steroids were given to all recipients for approximately three years, preceded by anti-thymocyte globulin induction. Regarding the study as a whole: There were GvH clones found in recipient marrow, and some of them appeared first in ileum or blood.

On this clone itself: Its antigen is undetermined.

Sequenced by immunoSEQ multiplex PCR; TCRdb stores in-frame clones only, minus some. The sample shows approximately 70,000 clones, roughly 92% of them seen only once. Trimming took 5 bases from V and 0 from J; bases not matched to a gene: 9. CDR1 is PRHDT, CDR2 FYEKMQ, per germline (reference sequence). The CDR3 loop spans 17 amino acids. This TCR was sampled from a human patient who received an intestinal transplant, so some T cells may come from the graft donor. This sequence joins TRBV13 and TRBJ1-1; 10 nucleotides align to TRBD1. The sequences come from bone marrow, collected approximately 740 days after intestinal transplantation. CDR3 bases: TGTGCCAGCAGCCCAGGACAGGGGGGAAGCATGAACACTGAAGCTTTCTTT. Its translation is CASSPGQGGSMNTEAFF.